Sequencing of this T cell receptor (beta chain) was carried out in a study of identical twins. One entry per CDR3 protein, called by TCRdb with MiXCR from the 5' RACE reads. Of more than 650,000 distinct CDR3 sequences listed, approximately 6% were seen once; the top ten hold around 2%. This clonotype has only a few counts. Germline V CDR1 and CDR2: MGHDK, SYGVNS. CDR3 length: 14 amino acids. Trimming shortened V by 4 bases and J by 1 base, and 10 bases separated the two germline ends. The chain recombines TRBV25-1 with TRBJ2-5; D perhaps matches TRBD2 (6 bases). The sequencing sample was made of naive T cells sorted from blood. The TCR was taken from a man aged 18 to 30 in good health. The CDR3 bases are TGTGCCAGCAGTGCTAGCGCGTTCCAAGAGACCCAGTACTTC. This encodes CASSASAFQETQYF.